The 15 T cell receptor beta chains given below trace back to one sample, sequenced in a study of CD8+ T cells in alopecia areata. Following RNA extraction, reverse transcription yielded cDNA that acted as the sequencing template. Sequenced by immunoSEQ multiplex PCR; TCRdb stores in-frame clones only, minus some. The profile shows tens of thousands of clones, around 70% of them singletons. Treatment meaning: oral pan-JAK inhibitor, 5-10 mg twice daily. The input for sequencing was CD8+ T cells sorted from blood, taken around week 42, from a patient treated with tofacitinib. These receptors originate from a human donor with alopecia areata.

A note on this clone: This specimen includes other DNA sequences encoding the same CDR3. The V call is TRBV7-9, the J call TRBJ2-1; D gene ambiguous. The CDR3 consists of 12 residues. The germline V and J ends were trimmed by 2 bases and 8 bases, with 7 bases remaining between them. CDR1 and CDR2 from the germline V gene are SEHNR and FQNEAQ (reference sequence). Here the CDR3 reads CASSLRGDEQFF. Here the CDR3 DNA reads TGTGCCAGCAGCTTAAGAGGCGATGAGCAGTTCTTC.

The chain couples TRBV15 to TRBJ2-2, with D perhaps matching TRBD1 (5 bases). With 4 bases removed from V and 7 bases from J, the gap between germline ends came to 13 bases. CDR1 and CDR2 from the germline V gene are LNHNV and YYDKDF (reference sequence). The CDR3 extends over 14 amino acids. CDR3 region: CATSIRRGFGELFF. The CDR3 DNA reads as TGTGCCACCAGCATTCGAAGGGGATTCGGGGAGCTGTTTTTT. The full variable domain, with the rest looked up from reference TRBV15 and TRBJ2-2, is DAMVIQNPRYQVTQFGKPVTLSCSQTLNHNVMYWYQQKSSQAPKLLFHYYDKDFNNEADTPDNFQSRRPNTSFCFLDIRSPGLGDTAMYLCATSIRRGFGELFFGEGSRLTVL.

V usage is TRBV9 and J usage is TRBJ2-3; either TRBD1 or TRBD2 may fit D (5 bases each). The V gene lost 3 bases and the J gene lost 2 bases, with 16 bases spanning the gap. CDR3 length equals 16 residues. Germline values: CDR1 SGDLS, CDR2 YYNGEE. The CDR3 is CASSERGSPLTDTQYF. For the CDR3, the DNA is TGTGCCAGCAGCGAGAGGGGCTCCCCCCTCACAGATACGCAGTATTTT.

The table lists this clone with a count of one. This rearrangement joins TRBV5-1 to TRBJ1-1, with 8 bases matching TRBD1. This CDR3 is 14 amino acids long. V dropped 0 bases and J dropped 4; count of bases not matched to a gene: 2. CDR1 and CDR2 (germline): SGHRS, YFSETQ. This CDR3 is CASSLAGGGTEAFF. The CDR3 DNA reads TGCGCCAGCAGCTTGGCAGGGGGCGGCACTGAAGCTTTCTTT.

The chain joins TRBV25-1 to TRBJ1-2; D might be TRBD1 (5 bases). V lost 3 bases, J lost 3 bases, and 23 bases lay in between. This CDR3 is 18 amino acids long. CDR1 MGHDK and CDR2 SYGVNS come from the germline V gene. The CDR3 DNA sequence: TGTGCCAGCAGTGATCCCTGGGGGAGTGACGAGTTTGACTATGGCTACACCTTC. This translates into CASSDPWGSDEFDYGYTF.

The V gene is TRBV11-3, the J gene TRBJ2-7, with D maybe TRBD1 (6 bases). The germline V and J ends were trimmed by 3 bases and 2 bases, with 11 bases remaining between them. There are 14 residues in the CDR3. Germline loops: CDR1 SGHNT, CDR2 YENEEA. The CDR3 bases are TGTGCCAGCAGCTTTGGGGGCCGAACCTACGAGCAGTACTTC. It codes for CASSFGGRTYEQYF. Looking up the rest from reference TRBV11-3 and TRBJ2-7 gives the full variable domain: EAGVVQSPRYKIIEKKQPVAFWCNPISGHNTLYWYLQNLGQGPELLIRYENEEAVDDSQLPKDRFSAERLKGVDSTLKIQPAELGDSAVYLCASSFGGRTYEQYFGPGTRLTVT.

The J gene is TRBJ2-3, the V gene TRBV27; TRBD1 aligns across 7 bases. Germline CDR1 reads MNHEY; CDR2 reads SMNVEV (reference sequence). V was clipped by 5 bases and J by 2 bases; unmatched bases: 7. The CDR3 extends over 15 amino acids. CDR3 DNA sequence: TGTGCCAGCAGTCTAGGGGGCGGTTTCACAGATACGCAGTATTTT. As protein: CASSLGGGFTDTQYF.

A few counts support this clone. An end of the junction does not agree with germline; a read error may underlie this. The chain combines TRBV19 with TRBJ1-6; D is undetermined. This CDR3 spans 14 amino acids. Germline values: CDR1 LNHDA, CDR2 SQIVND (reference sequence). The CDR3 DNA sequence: TGTGCCAGTAGTATCGATAGCGGGGTTTCATCCCTCCACTTT. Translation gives CASSIDSGVSSLHF.

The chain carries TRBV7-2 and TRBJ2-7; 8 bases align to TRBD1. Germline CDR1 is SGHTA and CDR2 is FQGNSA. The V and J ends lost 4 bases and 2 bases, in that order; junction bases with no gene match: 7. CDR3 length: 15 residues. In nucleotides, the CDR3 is TGTGCCAGCAGCTCAGGGACAGGCCGAACCTACGAGCAGTACTTC. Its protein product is CASSSGTGRTYEQYF.

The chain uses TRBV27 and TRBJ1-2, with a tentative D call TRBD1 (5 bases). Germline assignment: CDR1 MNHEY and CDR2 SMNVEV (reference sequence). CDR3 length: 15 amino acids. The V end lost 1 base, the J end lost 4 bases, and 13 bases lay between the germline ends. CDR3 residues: CASSLYGGGSYGYTF. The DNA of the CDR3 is TGTGCCAGCAGTTTATACGGGGGAGGGAGCTATGGCTACACCTTC.

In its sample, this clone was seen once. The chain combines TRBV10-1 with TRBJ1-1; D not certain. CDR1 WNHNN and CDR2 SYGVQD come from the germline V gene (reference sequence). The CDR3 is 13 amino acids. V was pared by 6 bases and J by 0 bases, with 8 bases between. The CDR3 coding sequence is TGCGCCAGCAGCGACACAATGAACACTGAAGCTTTCTTT. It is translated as CASSDTMNTEAFF.

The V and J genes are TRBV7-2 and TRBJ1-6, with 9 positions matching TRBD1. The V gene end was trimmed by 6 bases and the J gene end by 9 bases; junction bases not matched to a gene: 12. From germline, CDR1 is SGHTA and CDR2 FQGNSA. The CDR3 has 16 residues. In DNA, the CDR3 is TGTGCCAGCAGTCGTCCCGGGACAGGGCCCGCTTCACCCCTCCACTTT. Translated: CASSRPGTGPASPLHF.

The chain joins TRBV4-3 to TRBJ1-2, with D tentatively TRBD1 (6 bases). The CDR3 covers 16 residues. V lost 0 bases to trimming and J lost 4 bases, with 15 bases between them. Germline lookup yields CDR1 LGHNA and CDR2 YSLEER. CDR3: CASSQDGGGLIYGYTF. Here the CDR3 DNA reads TGCGCCAGCAGCCAAGATGGAGGGGGGCTTATCTATGGCTACACCTTC.

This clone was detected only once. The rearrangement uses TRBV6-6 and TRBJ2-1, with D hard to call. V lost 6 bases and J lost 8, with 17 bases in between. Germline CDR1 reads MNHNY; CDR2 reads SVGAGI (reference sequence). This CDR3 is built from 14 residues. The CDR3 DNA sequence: TGTGCCAGCAGCCGTCAGCAAAGCAGAGATGAGCAGTTCTTC. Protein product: CASSRQQSRDEQFF.

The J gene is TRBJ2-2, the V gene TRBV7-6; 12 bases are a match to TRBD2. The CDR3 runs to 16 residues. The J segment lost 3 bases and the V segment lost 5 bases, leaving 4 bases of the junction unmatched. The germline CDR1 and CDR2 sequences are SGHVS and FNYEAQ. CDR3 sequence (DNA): TGTGCCAGCAGCCCAACTAGCGGGGGGTACACCGGGGAGCTGTTTTTT. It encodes CASSPTSGGYTGELFF.